The source of this T cell receptor beta chain is a study of blood T cells in healthy people across ages. CDR1 is SGHRS and CDR2 is YFSETQ in the germline V gene. The junction had 5 bases not matched to a gene; V was cut back by 0 bases and J by 3 bases. The CDR3 totals 16 residues. A second PCR of about 7 to 12 cycles used a sample-barcoded 5' primer and a J-beta primer mix. TCRdb analysed the 5' RACE reads with MiXCR anew, one entry per CDR3 protein. The profile shows about 1,800,000 distinct CDR3 sequences, about 28% of them singletons. A few counts support this clonotype. Its target is not known. Whole-study findings and limits: Possibly, changes in expanded clonotypes were confounded because donor CMV status was unknown.

This chain connects TRBV5-1 to TRBJ2-3, with 9 bases fitting TRBD2. The sample consisted of blood. The receptor was isolated from a woman aged 25 to 39 in good health. CDR3 amino acids: CASSLATTSGTDTQYF. The CDR3 DNA follows: TGCGCCAGCAGCTTGGCGACGACTAGCGGAACAGATACGCAGTATTTT. The entire variable domain, with the rest obtained from reference TRBV5-1 and TRBJ2-3, is as follows: KAGVTQTPRYLIKTRGQQVTLSCSPISGHRSVSWYQQTPGQGLQFLFEYFSETQRNKGNFPGRFSGRQFSNSRSEMNVSTLELGDSALYLCASSLATTSGTDTQYFGPGTRLTVL.